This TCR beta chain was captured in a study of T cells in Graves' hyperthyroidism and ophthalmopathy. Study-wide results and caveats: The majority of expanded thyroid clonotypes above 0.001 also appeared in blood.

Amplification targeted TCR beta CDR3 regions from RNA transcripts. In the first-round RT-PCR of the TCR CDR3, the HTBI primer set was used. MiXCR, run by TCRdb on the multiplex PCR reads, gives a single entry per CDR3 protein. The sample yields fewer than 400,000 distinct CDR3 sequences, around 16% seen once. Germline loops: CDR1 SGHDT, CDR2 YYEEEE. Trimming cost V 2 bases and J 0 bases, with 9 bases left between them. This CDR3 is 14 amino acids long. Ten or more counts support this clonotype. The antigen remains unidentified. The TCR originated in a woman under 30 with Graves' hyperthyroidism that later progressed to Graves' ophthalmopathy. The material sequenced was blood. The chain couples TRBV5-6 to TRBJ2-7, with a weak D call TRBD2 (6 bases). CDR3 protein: CASSFGGSSYEQYF. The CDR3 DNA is TGTGCCAGCAGCTTCGGGGGAAGCTCCTACGAGCAGTACTTC.